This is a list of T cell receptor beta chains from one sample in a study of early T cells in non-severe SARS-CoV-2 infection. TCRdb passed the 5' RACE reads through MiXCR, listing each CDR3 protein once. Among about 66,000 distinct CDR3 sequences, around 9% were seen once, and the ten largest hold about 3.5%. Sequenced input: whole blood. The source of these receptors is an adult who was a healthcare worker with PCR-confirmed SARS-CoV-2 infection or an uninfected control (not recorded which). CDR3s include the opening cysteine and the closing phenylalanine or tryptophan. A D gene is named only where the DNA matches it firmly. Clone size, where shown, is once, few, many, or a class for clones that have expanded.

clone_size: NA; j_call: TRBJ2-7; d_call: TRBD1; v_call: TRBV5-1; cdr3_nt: TGCGCCAGCAGCTCACAAGGACAGGCGAGCTCCTACGAGCAGTACTTC; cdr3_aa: CASSSQGQASSYEQYF
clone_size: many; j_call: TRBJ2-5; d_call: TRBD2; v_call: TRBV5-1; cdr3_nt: TGCGCCAGCAGCTTGCTCGGGAGGGCCGGTGAGACCCAGTACTTC; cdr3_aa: CASSLLGRAGETQYF
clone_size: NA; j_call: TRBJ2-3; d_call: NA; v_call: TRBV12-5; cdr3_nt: TGTGCTAGTGGTTTGGCTCCGGGTCCTTTAAATACGCAGTATTTT; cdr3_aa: CASGLAPGPLNTQYF
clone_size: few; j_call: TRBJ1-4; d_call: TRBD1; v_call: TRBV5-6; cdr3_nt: TGTGCCAGCGGGGCCGGGACAGCTAATGAAAAACTGTTTTTT; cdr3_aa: CASGAGTANEKLFF
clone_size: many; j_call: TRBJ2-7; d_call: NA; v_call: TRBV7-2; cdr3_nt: TGTGCCAGCAGCCCACAAGGTACTGTCTACGAGCAGTACTTC; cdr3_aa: CASSPQGTVYEQYF
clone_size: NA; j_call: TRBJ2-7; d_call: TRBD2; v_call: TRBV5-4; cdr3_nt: TGTGCCAGCAGATACGAGGGTCCCGGGGGGTACGAGCAGTACTTC; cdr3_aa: CASRYEGPGGYEQYF
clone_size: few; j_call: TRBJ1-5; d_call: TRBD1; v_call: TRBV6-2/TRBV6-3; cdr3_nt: TGTGCCAGCAGTACTACAGGGGGCCTAAATCAGCCCCAGCATTTT; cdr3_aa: CASSTTGGLNQPQHF
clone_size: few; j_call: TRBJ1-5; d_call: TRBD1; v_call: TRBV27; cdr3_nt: TGTGCCAGCAGCCAGGGGACAGGGGGCGCAGGGCAGCCCCAGCATTTT; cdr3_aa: CASSQGTGGAGQPQHF
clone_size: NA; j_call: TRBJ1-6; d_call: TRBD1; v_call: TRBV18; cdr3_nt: TGTGCCAGCTCACACGGGACAGAGGGATCACCCCTCCACTTT; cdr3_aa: CASSHGTEGSPLHF
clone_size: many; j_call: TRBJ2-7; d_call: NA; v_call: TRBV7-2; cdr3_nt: TGTGCCAGCAGTTTAGCGAGAGACTACGAGCAGTACTTC; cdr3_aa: CASSLARDYEQYF
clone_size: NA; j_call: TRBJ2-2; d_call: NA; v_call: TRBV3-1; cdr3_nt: TGTGCCAGCAGCCAAGACAGATCATCCGGGGAGCTGTTTTTT; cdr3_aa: CASSQDRSSGELFF
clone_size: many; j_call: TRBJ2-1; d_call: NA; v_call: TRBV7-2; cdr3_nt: TGTGCCAGCAGCCTAGACTATAACAATGAGCAGTTCTTC; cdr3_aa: CASSLDYNNEQFF
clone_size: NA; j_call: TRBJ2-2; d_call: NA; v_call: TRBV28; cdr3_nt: TGTGCCAGCACGGGCTGGCAAGCGAACACCGGGGAGCTGTTTTTT; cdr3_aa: CASTGWQANTGELFF
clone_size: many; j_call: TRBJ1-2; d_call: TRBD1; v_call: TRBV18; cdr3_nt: TGTGCCAGCTCACCGGGACAGGGGGAAGGCACCTTC; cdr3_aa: CASSPGQGEGTF
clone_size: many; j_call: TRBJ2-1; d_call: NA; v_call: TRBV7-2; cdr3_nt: TGTGCCAGCAGCTTATGGCTAGCGAATGAGCAGTTCTTC; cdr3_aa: CASSLWLANEQFF
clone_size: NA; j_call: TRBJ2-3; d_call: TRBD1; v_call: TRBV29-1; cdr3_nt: TGCAGCGTCGCACAGGGGCGAGGGACAGATACGCAGTATTTT; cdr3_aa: CSVAQGRGTDTQYF
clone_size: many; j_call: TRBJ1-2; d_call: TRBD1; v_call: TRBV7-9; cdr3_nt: TGTGCCAGCAGCTCGCCGGGACAGGCTAACTATGGCTACACCTTC; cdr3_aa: CASSSPGQANYGYTF
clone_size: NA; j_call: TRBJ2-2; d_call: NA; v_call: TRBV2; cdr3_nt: TGTGCCAGCAGTGATGGGGGGCCCGGGGAGCTGTTTTTT; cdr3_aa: CASSDGGPGELFF
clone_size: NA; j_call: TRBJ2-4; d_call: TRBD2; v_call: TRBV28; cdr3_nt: TGTGCCAGCAGTTCACCCGGGACTAGGAACATTCAGTACTTC; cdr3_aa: CASSSPGTRNIQYF
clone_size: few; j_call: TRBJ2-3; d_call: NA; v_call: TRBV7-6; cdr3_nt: TGTGCCAGCAGCTTAGGCGGGTCGTACACAGATACGCAGTATTTT; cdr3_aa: CASSLGGSYTDTQYF
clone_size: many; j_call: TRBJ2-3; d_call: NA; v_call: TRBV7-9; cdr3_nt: TGTGCCAGCAGCGCTACGGCCGGCACAGATACGCAGTATTTT; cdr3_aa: CASSATAGTDTQYF
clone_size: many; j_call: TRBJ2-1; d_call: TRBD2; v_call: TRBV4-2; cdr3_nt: TGTGCCAGCAGCCAGGTGGGACTAGCGGTTGGGCAGTTCTTC; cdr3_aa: CASSQVGLAVGQFF
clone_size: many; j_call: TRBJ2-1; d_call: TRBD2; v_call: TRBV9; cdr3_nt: TGTGCCAGCAGTGCCTTTAGAGGAGCGGGAGATGGAGAGCAGTTCTTC; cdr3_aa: CASSAFRGAGDGEQFF
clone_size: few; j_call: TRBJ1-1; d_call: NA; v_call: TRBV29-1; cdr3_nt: TGCAGCGTTGAAGAGTCAGCAAACACTGAAGCTTTCTTT; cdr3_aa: CSVEESANTEAFF
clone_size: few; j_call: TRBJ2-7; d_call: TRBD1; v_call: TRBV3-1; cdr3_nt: TGTGCCAGCAGCCTGCGAGGACAGGCGTACTTC; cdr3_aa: CASSLRGQAYF
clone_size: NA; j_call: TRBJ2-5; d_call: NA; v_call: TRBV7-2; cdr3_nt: TGTGCCAGCAGCTTAGTGCACGGGGGCACACAAGAGACCCAGTACTTC; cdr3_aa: CASSLVHGGTQETQYF
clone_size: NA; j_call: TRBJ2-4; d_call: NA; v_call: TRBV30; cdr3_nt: TGTGCCTGGAGTGTTTCGGGTGAAGGCATTCAGTACTTC; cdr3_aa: CAWSVSGEGIQYF
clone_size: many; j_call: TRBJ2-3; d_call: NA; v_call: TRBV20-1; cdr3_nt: TGCAGTTGGGTCGGGGCTTCAACTAGCACAGATACGCAGTATTTT; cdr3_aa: CSWVGASTSTDTQYF
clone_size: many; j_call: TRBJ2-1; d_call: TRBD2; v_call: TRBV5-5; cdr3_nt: TGTGCCAGCAGCTTGTCTAGCGGGTTCTCCTACAATGAGCAGTTCTTC; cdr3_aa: CASSLSSGFSYNEQFF
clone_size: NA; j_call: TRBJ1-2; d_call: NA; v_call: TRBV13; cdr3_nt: TGTGCCAGCAGCTTAGCGGCAGTCCATGGCTACACCTTC; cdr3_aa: CASSLAAVHGYTF
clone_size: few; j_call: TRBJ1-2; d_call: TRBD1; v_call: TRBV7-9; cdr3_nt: TGTGCCAGCAGCTTCGGACAGGTCTACCCTTATGGCTACACCTTC; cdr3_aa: CASSFGQVYPYGYTF
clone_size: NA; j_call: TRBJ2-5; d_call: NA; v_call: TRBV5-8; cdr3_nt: TGTGCCAGCAGCTTCGGGGCGGCGGGCCAAGCCCAAGAGACCCAGTACTTC; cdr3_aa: CASSFGAAGQAQETQYF
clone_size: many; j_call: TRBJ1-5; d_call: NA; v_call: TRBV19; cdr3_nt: TGTGCCAGTAGTACGACACAGAATCAGCCCCAGCATTTT; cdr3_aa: CASSTTQNQPQHF
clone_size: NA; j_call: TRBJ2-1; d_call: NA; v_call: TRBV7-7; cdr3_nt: TGTGCCAGCAGCCTTACCGAGTCAGCTGAGCAGTTCTTC; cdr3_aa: CASSLTESAEQFF
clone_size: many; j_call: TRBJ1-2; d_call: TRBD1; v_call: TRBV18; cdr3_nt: TGTGCCAGCTCACCCCGGACAGGGGATCAGTATGGCTACACCTTC; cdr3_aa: CASSPRTGDQYGYTF
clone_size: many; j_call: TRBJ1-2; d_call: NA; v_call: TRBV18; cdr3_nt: TGTGCCAGCTCATTGGACAGTAACTATGGCTACACCTTC; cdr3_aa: CASSLDSNYGYTF
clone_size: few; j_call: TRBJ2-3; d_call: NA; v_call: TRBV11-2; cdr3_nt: TGTGCCAGCAGCTTAGACCGCGAGCGGAGGAATACGCAGTATTTT; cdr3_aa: CASSLDRERRNTQYF
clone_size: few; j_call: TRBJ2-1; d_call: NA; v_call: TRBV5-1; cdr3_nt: TGCGCCAGCAGCTTGGGGGCGATAGGGCTAGCGCCCTACAATGAGCAGTTCTTC; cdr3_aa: CASSLGAIGLAPYNEQFF
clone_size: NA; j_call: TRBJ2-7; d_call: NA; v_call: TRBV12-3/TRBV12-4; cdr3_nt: TGTGCCAGCAGAATGACAGGAACCTACGAGCAGTACTTC; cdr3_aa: CASRMTGTYEQYF
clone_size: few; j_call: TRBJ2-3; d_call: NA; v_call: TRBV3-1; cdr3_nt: TGTGCCAGCAGCCAACTTAGCGGAGCTCCCGATACGCAGTATTTT; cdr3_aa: CASSQLSGAPDTQYF
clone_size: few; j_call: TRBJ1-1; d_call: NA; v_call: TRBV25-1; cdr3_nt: TGTGCCAGCAGTGAATGGACGCGTGAAGCTGAAGCTTTCTTT; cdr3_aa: CASSEWTREAEAFF
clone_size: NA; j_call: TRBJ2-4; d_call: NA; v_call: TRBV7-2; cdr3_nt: TGTGCCAGCCGGGACTCCACGGCCATTCAGTACTTC; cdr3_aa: CASRDSTAIQYF
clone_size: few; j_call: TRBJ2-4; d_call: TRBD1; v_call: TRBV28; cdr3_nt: TGTGCCAGCAGTTTAGCCGGGACAGTAGCCAAAAACATTCAGTACTTC; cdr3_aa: CASSLAGTVAKNIQYF
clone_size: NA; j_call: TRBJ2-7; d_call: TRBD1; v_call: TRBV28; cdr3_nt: TGTGCCAGCGAATCATGGGACAGGGGGATCTACGAGCAGTACTTC; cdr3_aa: CASESWDRGIYEQYF
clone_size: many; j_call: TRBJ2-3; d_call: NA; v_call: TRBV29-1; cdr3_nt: TGCAGCGTCGGGACTGACGGGGATACGCAGTATTTT; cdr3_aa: CSVGTDGDTQYF
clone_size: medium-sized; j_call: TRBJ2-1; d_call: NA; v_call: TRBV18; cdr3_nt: TGTGCCAGCTCACCACTGGAGTCCTACAATGAGCAGTTCTTC; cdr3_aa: CASSPLESYNEQFF
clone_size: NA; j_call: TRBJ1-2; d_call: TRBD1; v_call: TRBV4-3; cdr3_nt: TGCGCCAGCAGCCAAGATGGCCCGGGACAGCCTAACTATGGCTACACCTTC; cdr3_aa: CASSQDGPGQPNYGYTF
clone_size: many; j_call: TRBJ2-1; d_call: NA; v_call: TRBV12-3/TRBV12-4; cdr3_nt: TGTGCCAGCAGTTCATACAATGAGCAGTTCTTC; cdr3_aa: CASSSYNEQFF
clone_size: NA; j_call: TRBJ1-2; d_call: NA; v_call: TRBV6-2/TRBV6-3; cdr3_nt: TGTGCCAGCAGTTACTCGATGGGAGTTTATGGCTACACCTTC; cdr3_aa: CASSYSMGVYGYTF
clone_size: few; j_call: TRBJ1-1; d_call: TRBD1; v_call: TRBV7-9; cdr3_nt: TGTGCCAGTTCACAAAGGACAGGGGGCGTCGGCACTGAAGCTTTCTTT; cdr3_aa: CASSQRTGGVGTEAFF
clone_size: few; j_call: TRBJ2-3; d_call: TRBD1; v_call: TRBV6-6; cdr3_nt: TGTGCCAGCAACAACAGGGGGTTGGGCACAGATACGCAGTATTTT; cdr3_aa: CASNNRGLGTDTQYF
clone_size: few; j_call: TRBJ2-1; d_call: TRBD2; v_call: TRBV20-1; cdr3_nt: TGCAGTGCTAGAGGTGGTACTAGCGTATACAATGAGCAGTTCTTC; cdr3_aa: CSARGGTSVYNEQFF
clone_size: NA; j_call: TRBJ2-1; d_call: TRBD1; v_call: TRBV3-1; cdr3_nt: TGTGCCAGCAGCCGGGGACAGCCCTCCTACAATGAGCAGTTCTTC; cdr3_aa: CASSRGQPSYNEQFF
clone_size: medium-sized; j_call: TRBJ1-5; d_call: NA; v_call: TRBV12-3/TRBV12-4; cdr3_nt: TGTGCCAGCAGTTTAAACCAAGATCAGCCCCAGCATTTT; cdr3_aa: CASSLNQDQPQHF
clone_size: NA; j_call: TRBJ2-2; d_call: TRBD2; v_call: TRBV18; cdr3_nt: TGTGCCAGCTCACCTCCCCGACTAGCGGAGACCGGGGAGCTGTTTTTT; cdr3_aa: CASSPPRLAETGELFF
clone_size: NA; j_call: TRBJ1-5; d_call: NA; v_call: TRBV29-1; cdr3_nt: TGCAGCGTTACGGACAGTGGCCAGCCCCAGCATTTT; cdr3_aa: CSVTDSGQPQHF
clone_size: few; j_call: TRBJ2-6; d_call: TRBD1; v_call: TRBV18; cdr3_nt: TGTGCCAGCTCACCACGGGCAGGGGACAGTGGGGCCAACGTCCTGACTTTC; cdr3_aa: CASSPRAGDSGANVLTF
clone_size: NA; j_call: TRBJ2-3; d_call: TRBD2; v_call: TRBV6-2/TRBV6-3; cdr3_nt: TGTGCTGGGGCTAGCGGGAGCCCAGATACGCAGTATTTT; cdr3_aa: CAGASGSPDTQYF
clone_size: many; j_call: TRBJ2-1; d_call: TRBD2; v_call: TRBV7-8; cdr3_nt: TGTGCCAGCAGCTTAGCGGATGCGGCGGGAGGACATTACAATGAGCAGTTCTTC; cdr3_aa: CASSLADAAGGHYNEQFF